This entry features one T cell receptor beta chain sequence. As yet, its antigen is unknown. Profiled with immunoSEQ multiplex PCR; TCRdb holds only in-frame clones, not every one. The table has around 99,000 clones, 91% seen once. This sample was taken from a study of T cell responses to AZD1222 COVID-19 vaccine. Findings of the study overall: Repertoire sampling was restricted to post-peak T cell response timepoints.

Germline V gene sequence: CDR1 SGHTA, CDR2 FQGTGA. Trimming shortened V by 2 bases and J by 0 bases, and 4 bases separated the two germline ends. This CDR3 has 13 residues. The receptor was isolated from an adult in good health. Sample: peripheral blood, taken on day 0 of AZD1222 vaccination. The chain combines TRBV7-3 with TRBJ1-1; D is undetermined. The CDR3 loop is CASSLDLNTEAFF. CDR3 DNA sequence: TGTGCCAGCAGCTTAGACCTGAACACTGAAGCTTTCTTT.